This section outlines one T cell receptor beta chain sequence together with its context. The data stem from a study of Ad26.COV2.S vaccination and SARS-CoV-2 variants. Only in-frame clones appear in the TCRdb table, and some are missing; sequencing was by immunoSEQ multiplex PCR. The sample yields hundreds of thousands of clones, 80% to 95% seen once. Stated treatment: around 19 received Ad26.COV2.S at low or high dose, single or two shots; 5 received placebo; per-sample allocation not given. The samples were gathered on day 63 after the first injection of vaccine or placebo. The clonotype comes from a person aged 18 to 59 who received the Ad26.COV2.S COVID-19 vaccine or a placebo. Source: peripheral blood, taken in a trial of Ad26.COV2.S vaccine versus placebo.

CDR3 in DNA: TGTGCCAGCAGCCCAACGAACTCTGGAAACACCATATATTTT. Its protein product is CASSPTNSGNTIYF. The V call is TRBV9, the J call TRBJ1-3, with D unclear. This CDR3 contains 14 residues. The V gene's germline CDR1 is SGDLS and CDR2 YYNGEE. Between the trimmed V and J ends, which lost 4 bases and 0 bases, there was a span of 8 bases.